Listed here are 26 T cell receptor beta chains from one sample, sequenced in a study of regulatory T cells in long-lasting Graves disease. Time point given: newly diagnosed GD, antithyroid drugs for less than 3 months. The TCR library was made from RNA extracted from PBMCs. CDR3-region Arm-PCR and iRepertoire HTBI primers produced the TCR beta libraries. MiXCR was run by TCRdb on the multiplex PCR reads, yielding one entry per CDR3 protein. The data hold a few hundred thousand distinct CDR3 sequences, with 13% to 15% observed a single time. These data were likewise used in another study, on T cells in Graves' hyperthyroidism and ophthalmopathy.

The sample in question was peripheral blood mononuclear cells (PBMCs), obtained at new diagnosis, from a patient treated with antithyroid drugs. Receptors originate from a woman aged 45-60 years with Graves disease.

This clonotype was recorded many times. The chain links TRBV6-1 to TRBJ1-6; 7 bases are shared with TRBD1. CDR1 is MNHNS and CDR2 is SASEGT in the germline V gene. After removal of 2 bases from V and 6 bases from J, the junction contained 1 base not matched to a gene. This CDR3 contains 14 residues. As DNA, the CDR3 is TGTGCCAGCAGTGAACAGGGGGGTAATTCACCCCTCCACTTT. Its protein is CASSEQGGNSPLHF.

The genes are TRBV29-1 and TRBJ2-7; a weak D match, TRBD1 (6 bases). V gave up 1 base and J gave up 4 bases, with 14 bases separating them. The CDR3 spans 14 residues. Germline V gene data show CDR1 as SQVTM and CDR2 as ANQGSEA. Here the CDR3 DNA reads TGCAGCGTTGAAGCTCCCGAAGGGGGATACGAGCAGTACTTC. Translating gives CSVEAPEGGYEQYF.

This clonotype was seen only once. Being one base from a much bigger clone, this may be a read error. The chain employs TRBV6-2 or TRBV6-3 and TRBJ2-7, with 11 positions matching TRBD2. This CDR3 spans 16 amino acids. CDR1 and CDR2 from the germline V gene are MNHEY and SVGEGT. The V gene end was trimmed by 5 bases and the J gene end by 6 bases; junction bases not matched to a gene: 12. The CDR3 DNA is TGTGCCAGCAGTGGGGGGACTAGCGGTTTCCTCCGCGAGCAGTACTTC. Its protein product is CASSGGTSGFLREQYF.

This clonotype was counted a few times. The gene calls are TRBV6-1 and TRBJ2-3; 13 bases are a match to TRBD2. Trimming took 6 bases from V and 2 from J; bases not matched to a gene: 11. The CDR3 spans 18 residues. From germline, CDR1 is MNHNS and CDR2 SASEGT. The CDR3 loop is CASRRTSGRVWDTDTQYF. CDR3 DNA: TGTGCCAGCAGACGGACTAGCGGGAGAGTGTGGGACACAGATACGCAGTATTTT.

The V gene is TRBV12-3 or TRBV12-4, the J gene TRBJ2-4, with a possible D match to TRBD2 (6 bases). V was pared by 2 bases and J by 0 bases, with 11 bases between. The CDR3 is made up of 16 amino acids. For the CDR3, the DNA is TGTGCCAGCAGTTTAACCCTTAGCGGAGCCAAAAACATTCAGTACTTC. Protein sequence: CASSLTLSGAKNIQYF.

CDR3 sequence (DNA): TGTGCCAGCAGTAATAGAGAGACCCAGTACTTC. Residues: CASSNRETQYF. The V call is TRBV7-2, the J call TRBJ2-5; D is unclear. V lost 6 bases to trimming and J lost 4 bases, with 6 bases between them. The CDR3 length is 11 residues. Germline V gene lookup returns CDR1 SGHTA and CDR2 FQGNSA.

The chain joins TRBV9 to TRBJ1-3, with 7 positions matching TRBD1. The CDR3 spans 16 residues. Germline V gene data show CDR1 as SGDLS and CDR2 as YYNGEE. The J segment lost 4 bases and the V segment lost 0 bases, leaving 7 bases of the junction unmatched. The CDR3 reads CASSVEVGGYGNTIYF. CDR3 DNA: TGTGCCAGCAGCGTAGAGGTAGGGGGCTACGGAAACACCATATATTTT.

This clonotype was detected ten times or more. This sequence joins TRBV7-6 and TRBJ2-5; D may be TRBD2 (6 bases). Trimming stripped 5 bases from V and 0 bases from J, with 13 bases between. CDR1 and CDR2 from the germline V gene are SGHVS and FNYEAQ. The CDR3 loop spans 15 amino acids. The CDR3 sequence: CASSPLGDYQETQYF. CDR3 nucleotide sequence: TGTGCCAGCAGCCCACTGGGGGACTACCAAGAGACCCAGTACTTC. Looking up the rest from reference TRBV7-6 and TRBJ2-5 gives the full variable domain: GAGVSQSPRYKVTKRGQDVALRCDPISGHVSLYWYRQALGQGPEFLTYFNYEAQQDKSGLPNDRFSAERPEGSISTLTIQRTEQRDSAMYRCASSPLGDYQETQYFGPGTRLLVL.

This clonotype was detected many times. The chain carries TRBV30 and TRBJ2-1; 7 bases are a match to TRBD1. CDR3 length equals 13 residues. CDR1 and CDR2 (germline): GTSNPN, SVGIG (reference sequence). Trimming cost V 5 bases and J 15 bases; bases outside gene matches: 16. CDR3 protein: CAWGPGHIRGPFF. In nucleotides, the CDR3 is TGTGCCTGGGGCCCGGGACACATAAGGGGGCCGTTCTTC.

This clonotype has a count of ten or more. The chain couples TRBV28 to TRBJ2-5; D is undetermined. The ends were cut back, 3 bases at V and 5 bases at J, with 16 bases in the middle. Germline-derived CDR1 and CDR2 are MDHEN and SYDVKM. The CDR3 extends over 15 amino acids. CDR3 sequence reads: CASSLKQFAMETQYF. The DNA for the CDR3 is TGTGCCAGCAGTTTGAAACAATTTGCCATGGAGACCCAGTACTTC.

At least ten counts were recorded for this clonotype. This sequence joins TRBV9 and TRBJ2-1; 11 bases map to TRBD2. Germline CDR1 is SGDLS and CDR2 is YYNGEE. CDR3 length equals 16 residues. Trimming removed 2 bases from V and 7 bases from J; junction bases left unmatched: 8. CDR3 coding DNA: TGTGCCAGCAGCGTGGGAACTAGCGGGAGAGGAAATGAGCAGTTCTTC. This gives the protein CASSVGTSGRGNEQFF.

For this clonotype: A read error is the likely source, as a far larger clone sits one nucleotide away. This chain links TRBV6-2 or TRBV6-3 with TRBJ2-1, with 9 bases that match TRBD1. The CDR3 sequence is 15 residues long. V trimming: 9 bases; J trimming: 11 bases; junction bases outside the gene matches: 17. Germline CDR1 MNHEY, CDR2 SVGEGT. CDR3 loop: CASKTGQGRRNKQFF. As DNA, the CDR3 is TGTGCCAGTAAAACCGGACAGGGGAGGAGGAATAAGCAGTTCTTC.

This clonotype was counted at least ten times. The CDR3 protein is CASSLRTSGLSNEQFF. As DNA, the CDR3 is TGTGCCAGCAGCCTTCGGACTAGCGGGTTGTCGAATGAGCAGTTCTTC. The rearrangement joins TRBV9 to TRBJ2-1; 11 nucleotides align to TRBD2. V lost 4 bases and J lost 7; bases outside the gene matches: 10. The CDR3 loop spans 16 amino acids. Germline loops: CDR1 SGDLS, CDR2 YYNGEE.

The V gene is TRBV28, the J gene TRBJ1-4; no reliable D call. V was cut by 5 bases and J by 0 bases, with 4 bases left in between. The CDR3 has 13 residues. Germline CDR1 is MDHEN and CDR2 is SYDVKM. The CDR3 DNA sequence: TGTGCCAGCAGTCCTGCAACTAATGAAAAACTGTTTTTT. It codes for CASSPATNEKLFF.

The rearrangement uses TRBV20-1 and TRBJ2-3; TRBD2 aligns across 8 bases. The germline V gene has CDR1 DFQATT and CDR2 SNEGSKA (reference sequence). CDR3 length: 16 residues. V lost 0 bases, J lost 3 bases, and 8 bases stayed unmatched. CDR3 nucleotides: TGCAGTGCTAGAGAGGAAGCGGGAGTCGGGACAGATACGCAGTATTTT. This encodes CSAREEAGVGTDTQYF.

This clonotype was found many times. The chain combines TRBV5-1 with TRBJ2-5; tentatively, D is TRBD2 (5 bases). V was pared by 0 bases and J by 5 bases, with 8 bases between. The CDR3 consists of 13 residues. Germline V lookup: CDR1 SGHRS, CDR2 YFSETQ. Written as DNA, the CDR3 is TGCGCCAGCAGCTTGGATTGGGAGGAGACCCAGTACTTC. This codes for CASSLDWEETQYF.

Many counts were recorded for this clonotype. The rearrangement joins TRBV27 to TRBJ2-1; the match to TRBD2 covers 7 bases. The CDR3 runs to 17 residues. After removal of 4 bases from V and 4 bases from J, the junction contained 13 bases not matched to a gene. The V gene's germline CDR1 is MNHEY and CDR2 SMNVEV (reference sequence). In DNA, the CDR3 is TGTGCCAGCAGTTCCCCGGGCATGGCGGGAGATTACAATGAGCAGTTCTTC. Translation: CASSSPGMAGDYNEQFF.

Remarks on this clonotype: The germline gene is not matched at one end of the junction; a read error may be the cause. The chain carries TRBV11-2 and TRBJ1-2; possible D gene TRBD1, 5 bases. The germline V gene has CDR1 SGHAT and CDR2 FQNNGV. The CDR3 sequence is 15 residues long. The CDR3 sequence: CVSSLGAGFNYGYTF. CDR3 sequence (DNA): TGTGTCAGCAGCTTAGGGGCAGGTTTCAACTATGGCTACACCTTC.

This clonotype occurred a few times. At one end the junction does not follow the germline gene, possibly because of a read error. This chain links TRBV28 with TRBJ2-2, with D possibly matching TRBD1 (5 bases). Germline V gene sequence: CDR1 MDHEN, CDR2 SYDVKM. This CDR3 has 13 amino acids. The CDR3: CASVVPDTEELFF. The CDR3 nucleotides read TGTGCCAGCGTGGTCCCGGACACCGAGGAGCTGTTTTTT.

This clonotype has ten or more counts. This chain joins TRBV18 and TRBJ2-5; TRBD1 is a possible D gene (5 bases). CDR3 size: 12 residues. V dropped 8 bases and J dropped 3 bases, with 10 bases sitting between them. Looked up from germline, CDR1 is KGHSH and CDR2 is LQKENI. CDR3 protein: CASSLGEETQYF. The CDR3 bases are TGTGCCAGCAGCTTAGGGGAAGAGACCCAGTACTTC.

This clonotype was observed many times. This chain connects TRBV27 to TRBJ2-7; tentatively, D is TRBD2 (5 bases). CDR1 MNHEY and CDR2 SMNVEV come from the germline V gene (reference sequence). The CDR3 has 16 amino acids. V lost 8 bases, J lost 3 bases, and 23 bases lay in between. The CDR3 sequence: CASSIRGWLANYEQYF. The CDR3 DNA reads as TGTGCCAGCTCAATAAGAGGATGGCTAGCCAACTACGAGCAGTACTTC.

This clonotype occurred a few times. This chain links TRBV19 with TRBJ2-1; a weak D match, TRBD2 (5 bases). The ends were cut back, 7 bases at V and 4 bases at J, with 14 bases in the middle. The CDR3 is 14 amino acids. Looked up from germline, CDR1 is LNHDA and CDR2 is SQIVND (reference sequence). CDR3 nucleotide sequence: TGTGCCAGTAAGGCGGGTAGCGTATACAATGAGCAGTTCTTC. This gives the protein CASKAGSVYNEQFF.

The rearrangement uses TRBV5-1 and TRBJ1-4; possible D gene TRBD1, 5 bases. Per the germline V gene, CDR1 is SGHRS and CDR2 is YFSETQ. CDR3 length: 14 residues. The V end was cut by 4 bases, the J end by 4 bases, with 11 bases between. CDR3 protein: CASSLREGNEKLFF. CDR3 nucleotide sequence: TGCGCCAGCAGCCTCAGGGAAGGTAATGAAAAACTGTTTTTT.

The table lists this clonotype with a few counts. V gene TRBV6-1 combines with J gene TRBJ1-5, with TRBD1 as a possible D gene (6 bases). Trimming pared 5 bases from V and 2 bases from J, leaving 22 bases between. The CDR3 covers 18 residues. Germline V gene lookup returns CDR1 MNHNS and CDR2 SASEGT. The CDR3 DNA reads as TGTGCCAGCAGTCCAGACCGGGACACCCTACCGCGCAATCAGCCCCAGCATTTT. This encodes CASSPDRDTLPRNQPQHF.

This clonotype was counted at least ten times. The chain is built from TRBV12-3 or TRBV12-4 and TRBJ1-4; 9 bases line up with TRBD1. CDR3 length: 15 residues. After removal of 6 bases from V and 6 bases from J, the junction contained 8 bases not matched to a gene. CDR3 sequence (DNA): TGTGCCAGCAGCTCTCGACAGGGGGTGGATGAAAAACTGTTTTTT. Its translation: CASSSRQGVDEKLFF.

This clonotype occurred many times. The chain joins TRBV12-3 or TRBV12-4 to TRBJ2-5; maybe TRBD2 (7 bases). Trimming cost V 6 bases and J 2 bases, with 16 bases left between them. The CDR3 has 15 amino acids. The CDR3 nucleotides are TGTGCCAGCAGCTTAAGGGGAGGGGGGCAAGAGACCCAGTACTTC. It yields the protein CASSLRGGGQETQYF.